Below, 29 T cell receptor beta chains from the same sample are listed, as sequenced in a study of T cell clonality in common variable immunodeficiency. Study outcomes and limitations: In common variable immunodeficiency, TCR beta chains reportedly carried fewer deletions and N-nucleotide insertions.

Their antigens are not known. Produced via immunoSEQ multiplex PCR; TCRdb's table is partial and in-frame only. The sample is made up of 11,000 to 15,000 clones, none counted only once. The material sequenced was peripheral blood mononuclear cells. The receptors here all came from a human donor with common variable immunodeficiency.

The DNA read from the CDR3 is TGTGCCAGCAGCTTAAGGGGGGGGGCAGAGACTGAA. This encodes CASSLRGGAETE. The whole CDR3 protein reads CASSLRGGAETEAFF. This chain connects TRBV7-9 to TRBJ1-1; D perhaps matches TRBD1 (6 bases). The CDR3 is cut off 3 residues early in the read; its end comes from the germline J gene. This CDR3 region has 15 residues. Trimming took 2 bases from V and 5 from J, leaving 15 bases between them. In germline, CDR1 is SEHNR, CDR2 FQNEAQ (reference sequence).

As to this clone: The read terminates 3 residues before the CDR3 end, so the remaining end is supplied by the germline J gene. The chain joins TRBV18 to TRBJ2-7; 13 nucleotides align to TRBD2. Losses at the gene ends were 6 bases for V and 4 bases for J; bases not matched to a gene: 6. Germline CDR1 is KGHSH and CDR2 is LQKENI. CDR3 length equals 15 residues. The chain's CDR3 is CASSPRLAGGYEQYF. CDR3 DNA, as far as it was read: TGTGCCAGCTCCCCTAGACTAGCGGGGGGATACGAG.

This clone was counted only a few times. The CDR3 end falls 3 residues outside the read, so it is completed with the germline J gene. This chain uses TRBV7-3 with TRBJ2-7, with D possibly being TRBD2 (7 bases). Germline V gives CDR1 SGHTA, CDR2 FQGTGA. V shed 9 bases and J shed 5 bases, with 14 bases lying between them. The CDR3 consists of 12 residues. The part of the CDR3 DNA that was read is TGTGCCAGGGTTCGGGGGGCCGACGAG. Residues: CARVRGADE. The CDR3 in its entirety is CARVRGADEQYF.

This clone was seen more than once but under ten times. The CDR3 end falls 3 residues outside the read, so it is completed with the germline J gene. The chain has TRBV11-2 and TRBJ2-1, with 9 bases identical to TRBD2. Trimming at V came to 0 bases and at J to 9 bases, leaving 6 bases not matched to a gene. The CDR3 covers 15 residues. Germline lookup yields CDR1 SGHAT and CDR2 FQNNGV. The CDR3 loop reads CASSLEGGGAREQFF. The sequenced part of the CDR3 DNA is TGTGCCAGCAGCTTAGAGGGCGGGGGGGCCCGTGAG.

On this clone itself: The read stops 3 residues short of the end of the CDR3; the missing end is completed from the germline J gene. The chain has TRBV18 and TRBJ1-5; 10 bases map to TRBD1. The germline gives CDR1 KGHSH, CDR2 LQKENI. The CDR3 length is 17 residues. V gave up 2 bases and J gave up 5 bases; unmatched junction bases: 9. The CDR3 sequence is CASSPVRDRGFHQPQHF. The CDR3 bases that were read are TGTGCCAGCTCACCAGTCCGGGACAGGGGTTTTCATCAGCCC.

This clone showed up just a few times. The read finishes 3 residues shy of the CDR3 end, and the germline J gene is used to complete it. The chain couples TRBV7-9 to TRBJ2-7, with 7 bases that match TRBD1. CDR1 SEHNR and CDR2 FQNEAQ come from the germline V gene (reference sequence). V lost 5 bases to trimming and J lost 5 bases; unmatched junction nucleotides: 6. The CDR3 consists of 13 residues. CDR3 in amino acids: CASSPRDSHEQYF. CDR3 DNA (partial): TGTGCCAGCAGCCCCCGGGACAGTCACGAG.

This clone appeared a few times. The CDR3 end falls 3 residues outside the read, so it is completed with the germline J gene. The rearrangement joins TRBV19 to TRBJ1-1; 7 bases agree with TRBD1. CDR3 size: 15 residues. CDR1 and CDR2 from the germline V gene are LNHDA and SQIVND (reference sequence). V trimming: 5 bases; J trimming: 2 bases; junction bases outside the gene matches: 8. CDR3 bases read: TGTGCCAGTAGTTTCCTCGGGACAGATAACACTGAA. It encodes CASSFLGTDNTE. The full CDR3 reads CASSFLGTDNTEAFF.

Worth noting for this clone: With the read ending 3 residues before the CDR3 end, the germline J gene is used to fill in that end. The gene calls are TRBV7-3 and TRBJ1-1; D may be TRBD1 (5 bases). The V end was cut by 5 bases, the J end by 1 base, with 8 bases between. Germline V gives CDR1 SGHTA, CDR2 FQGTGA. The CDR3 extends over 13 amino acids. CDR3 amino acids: CASSQDTNTEAFF. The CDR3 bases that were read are TGTGCCAGCAGCCAGGACACGAACACTGAA.

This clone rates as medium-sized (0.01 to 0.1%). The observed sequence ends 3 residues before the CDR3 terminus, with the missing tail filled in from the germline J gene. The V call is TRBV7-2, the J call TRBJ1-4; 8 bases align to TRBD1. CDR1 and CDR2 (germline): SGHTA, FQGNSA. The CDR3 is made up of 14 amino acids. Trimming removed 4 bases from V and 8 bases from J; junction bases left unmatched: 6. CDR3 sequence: CASSSQGAYEKLFF. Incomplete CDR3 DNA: TGTGCCAGCAGCTCCCAGGGGGCCTACGAAAAA.

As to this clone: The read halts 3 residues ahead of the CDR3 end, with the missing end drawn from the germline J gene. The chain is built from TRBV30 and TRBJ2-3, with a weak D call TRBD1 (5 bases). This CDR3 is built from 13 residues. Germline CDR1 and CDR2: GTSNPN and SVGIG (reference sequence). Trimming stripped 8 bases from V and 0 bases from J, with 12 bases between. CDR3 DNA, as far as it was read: TGTGCCGGACGCAGGGATAGCACAGATACG. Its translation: CAGRRDSTDT. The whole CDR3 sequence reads CAGRRDSTDTQYF.

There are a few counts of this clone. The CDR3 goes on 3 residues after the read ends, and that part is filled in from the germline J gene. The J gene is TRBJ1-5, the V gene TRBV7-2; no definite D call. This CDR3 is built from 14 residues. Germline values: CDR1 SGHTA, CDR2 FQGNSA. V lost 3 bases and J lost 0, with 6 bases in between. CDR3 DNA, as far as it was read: TGTGCCAGCAGCTTTGGCCTTAGCAATCAGCCC. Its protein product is CASSFGLSNQP. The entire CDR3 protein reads CASSFGLSNQPQHF. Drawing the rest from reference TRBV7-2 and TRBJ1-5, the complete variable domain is GAGVSQSPSNKVTEKGKDVELRCDPISGHTALYWYRQSLGQGLEFLIYFQGNSAPDKSGLPSDRFSAERTGGSVSTLTIQRTQQEDSAVYLCASSFGLSNQPQHFGDGTRLSIL.

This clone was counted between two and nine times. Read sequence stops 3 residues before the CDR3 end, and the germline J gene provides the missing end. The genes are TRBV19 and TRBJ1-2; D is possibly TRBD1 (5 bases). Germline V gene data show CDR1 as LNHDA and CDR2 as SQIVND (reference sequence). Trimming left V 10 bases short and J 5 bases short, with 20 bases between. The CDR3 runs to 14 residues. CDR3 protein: CATQGGPATYGYTF. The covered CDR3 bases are TGTGCCACCCAGGGAGGGCCGGCGACGTATGGC. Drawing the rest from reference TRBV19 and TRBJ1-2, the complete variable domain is DGGITQSPKYLFRKEGQNVTLSCEQNLNHDAMYWYRQDPGQGLRLIYYSQIVNDFQKGDIAEGYSVSREKKESFPLTVTSAQKNPTAFYLCATQGGPATYGYTFGSGTRLTVV.

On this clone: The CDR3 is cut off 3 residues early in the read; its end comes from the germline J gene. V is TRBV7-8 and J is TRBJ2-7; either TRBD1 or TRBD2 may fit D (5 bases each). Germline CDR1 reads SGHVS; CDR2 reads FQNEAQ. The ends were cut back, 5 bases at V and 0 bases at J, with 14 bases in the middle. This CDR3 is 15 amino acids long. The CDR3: CASSQGEGSSYEQYF. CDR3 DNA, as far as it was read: TGTGCCAGCAGCCAGGGCGAGGGAAGCTCCTACGAG.

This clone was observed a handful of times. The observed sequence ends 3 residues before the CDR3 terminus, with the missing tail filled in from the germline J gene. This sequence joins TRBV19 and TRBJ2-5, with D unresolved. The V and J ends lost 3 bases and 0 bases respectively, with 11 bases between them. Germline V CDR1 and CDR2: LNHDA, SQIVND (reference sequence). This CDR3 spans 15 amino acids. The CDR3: CASSIAQPYQETQYF. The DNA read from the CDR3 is TGTGCCAGTAGTATCGCACAGCCCTACCAAGAGACC.

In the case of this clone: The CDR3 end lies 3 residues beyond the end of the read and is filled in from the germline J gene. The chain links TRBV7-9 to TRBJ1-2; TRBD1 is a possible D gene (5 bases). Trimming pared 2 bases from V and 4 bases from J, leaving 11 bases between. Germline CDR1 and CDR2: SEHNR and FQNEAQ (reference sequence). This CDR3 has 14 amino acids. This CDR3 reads CASSLSLGGYGYTF. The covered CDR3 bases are TGTGCCAGCAGCTTATCCCTGGGGGGCTATGGC.

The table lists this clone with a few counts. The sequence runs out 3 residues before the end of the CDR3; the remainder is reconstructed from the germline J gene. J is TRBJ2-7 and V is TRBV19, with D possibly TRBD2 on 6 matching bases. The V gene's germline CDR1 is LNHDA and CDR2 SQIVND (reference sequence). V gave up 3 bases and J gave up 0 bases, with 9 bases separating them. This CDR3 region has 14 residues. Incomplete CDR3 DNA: TGTGCCAGTAGTATCCAGGGAGGCTCCTACGAG. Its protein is CASSIQGGSYE. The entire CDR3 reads CASSIQGGSYEQYF.

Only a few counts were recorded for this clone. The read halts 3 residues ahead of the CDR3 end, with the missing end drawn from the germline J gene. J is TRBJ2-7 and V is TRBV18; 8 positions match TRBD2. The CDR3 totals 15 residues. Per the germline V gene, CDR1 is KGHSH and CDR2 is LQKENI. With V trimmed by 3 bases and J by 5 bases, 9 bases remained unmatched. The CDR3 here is CASSPERGTRHEQYF. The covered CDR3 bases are TGTGCCAGCTCACCCGAGCGGGGGACTCGCCACGAG.

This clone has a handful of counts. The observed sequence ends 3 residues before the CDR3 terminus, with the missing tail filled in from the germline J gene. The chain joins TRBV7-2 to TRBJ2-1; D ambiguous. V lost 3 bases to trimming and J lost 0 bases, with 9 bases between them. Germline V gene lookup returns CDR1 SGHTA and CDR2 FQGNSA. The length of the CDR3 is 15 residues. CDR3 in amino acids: CASSFVTSSYNEQFF. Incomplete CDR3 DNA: TGTGCCAGCAGCTTCGTGACAAGCTCCTACAATGAG.

Here the CDR3 reads CASSPSVNYEQYF. Incomplete CDR3 DNA: TGCGCCAGCAGCCCTAGCGTGAACTACGAG. The rearrangement links TRBV5-1 to TRBJ2-7; TRBD2 is a possible D gene (6 bases). Coverage ceases 3 residues before the CDR3 finishes, and the germline J gene fills in the end. Trimming took 4 bases from V and 3 from J, leaving 11 bases between them. Per the germline V gene, CDR1 is SGHRS and CDR2 is YFSETQ. CDR3 length: 13 amino acids.

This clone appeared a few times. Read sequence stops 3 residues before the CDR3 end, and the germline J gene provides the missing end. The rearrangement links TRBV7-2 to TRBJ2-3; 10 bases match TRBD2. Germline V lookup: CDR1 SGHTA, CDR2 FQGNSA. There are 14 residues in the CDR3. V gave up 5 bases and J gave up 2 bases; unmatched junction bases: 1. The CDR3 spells CASSTSGATDTQYF. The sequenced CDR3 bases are TGTGCCAGCAGCACTAGCGGGGCCACAGATACG.

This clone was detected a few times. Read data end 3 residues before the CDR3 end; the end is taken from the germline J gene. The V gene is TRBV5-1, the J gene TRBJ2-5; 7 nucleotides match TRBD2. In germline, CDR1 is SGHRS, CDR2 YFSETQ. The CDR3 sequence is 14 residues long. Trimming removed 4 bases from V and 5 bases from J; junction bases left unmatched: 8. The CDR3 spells CASSPGGGVETQYF. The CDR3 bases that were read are TGCGCCAGCAGCCCGGGGGGAGGGGTCGAGACC. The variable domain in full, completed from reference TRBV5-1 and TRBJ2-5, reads KAGVTQTPRYLIKTRGQQVTLSCSPISGHRSVSWYQQTPGQGLQFLFEYFSETQRNKGNFPGRFSGRQFSNSRSEMNVSTLELGDSALYLCASSPGGGVETQYFGPGTRLLVL.

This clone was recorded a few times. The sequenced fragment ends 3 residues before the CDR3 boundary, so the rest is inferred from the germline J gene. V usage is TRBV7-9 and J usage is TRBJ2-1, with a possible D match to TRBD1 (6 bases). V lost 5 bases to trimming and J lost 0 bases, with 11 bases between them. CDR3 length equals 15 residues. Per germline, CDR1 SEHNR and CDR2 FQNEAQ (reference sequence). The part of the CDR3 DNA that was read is TGTGCCAGCAGCCACGGACAGAGCTCCTACAATGAG. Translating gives CASSHGQSSYNE. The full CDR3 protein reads CASSHGQSSYNEQFF.

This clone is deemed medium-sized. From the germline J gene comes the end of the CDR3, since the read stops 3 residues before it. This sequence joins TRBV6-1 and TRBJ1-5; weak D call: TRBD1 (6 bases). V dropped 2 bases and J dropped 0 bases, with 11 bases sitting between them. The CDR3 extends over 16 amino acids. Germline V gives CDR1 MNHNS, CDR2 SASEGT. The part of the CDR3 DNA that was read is TGTGCCAGCAGTGAAAGGGGGGGGGCTAGCAATCAGCCC. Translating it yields CASSERGGASNQP. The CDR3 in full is CASSERGGASNQPQHF.

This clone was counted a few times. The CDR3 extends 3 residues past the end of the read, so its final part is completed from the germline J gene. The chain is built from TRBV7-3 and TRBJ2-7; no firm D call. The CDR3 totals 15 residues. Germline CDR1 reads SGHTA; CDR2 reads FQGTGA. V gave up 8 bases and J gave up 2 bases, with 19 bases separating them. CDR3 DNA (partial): TGTGCCAGCGAAAGTTTCCAGGATCCCCCCTACGAG. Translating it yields CASESFQDPPYE. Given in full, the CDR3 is CASESFQDPPYEQYF.

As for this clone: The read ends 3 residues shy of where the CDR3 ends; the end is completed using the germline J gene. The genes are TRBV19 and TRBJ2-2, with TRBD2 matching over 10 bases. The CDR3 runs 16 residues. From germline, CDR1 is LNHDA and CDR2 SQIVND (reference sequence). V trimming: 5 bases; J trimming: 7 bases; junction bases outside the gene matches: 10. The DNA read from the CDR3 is TGTGCCAGTAGTGCTCACAGCGGGGGGGCAATCGGGGAG. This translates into CASSAHSGGAIGE. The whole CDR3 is CASSAHSGGAIGELFF.

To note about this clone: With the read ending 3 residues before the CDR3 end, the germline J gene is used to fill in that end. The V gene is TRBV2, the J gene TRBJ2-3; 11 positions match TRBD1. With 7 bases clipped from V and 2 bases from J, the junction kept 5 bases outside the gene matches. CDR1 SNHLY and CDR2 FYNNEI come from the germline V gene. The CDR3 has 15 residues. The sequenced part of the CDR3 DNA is TGTGCCAGCAACCGGGACAGGGGGAACACAGATACG. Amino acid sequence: CASNRDRGNTDT. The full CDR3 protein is CASNRDRGNTDTQYF.

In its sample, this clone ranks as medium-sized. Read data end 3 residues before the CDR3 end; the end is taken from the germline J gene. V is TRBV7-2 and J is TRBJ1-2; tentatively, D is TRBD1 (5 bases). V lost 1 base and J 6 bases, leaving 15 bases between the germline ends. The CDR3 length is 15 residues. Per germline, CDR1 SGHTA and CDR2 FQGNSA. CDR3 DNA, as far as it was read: TGTGCCAGCAGCTTAGGTTTCAGGGCGGGGGATGGC. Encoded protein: CASSLGFRAGDG. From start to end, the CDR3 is CASSLGFRAGDGYTF.

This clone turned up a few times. The CDR3 protein is CASSATGLALKETQYF. CDR3 DNA, as far as it was read: TGTGCCAGCAGCGCCACGGGACTAGCGTTAAAAGAGACC. The chain employs TRBV2 and TRBJ2-5; 10 bases agree with TRBD2. The CDR3 is cut off 3 residues early in the read; its end comes from the germline J gene. V gave up 6 bases and J gave up 3 bases; unmatched junction bases: 10. The CDR3 runs 16 residues. Per germline, CDR1 SNHLY and CDR2 FYNNEI.

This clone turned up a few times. CDR3 DNA, as far as it was read: TGTGCCAGCAGCGGTCCGACTGTCTCTGGAAACACC. The encoded protein is CASSGPTVSGNT. The entire CDR3 reads CASSGPTVSGNTIYF. The chain is built from TRBV7-9 and TRBJ1-3; no definite D call. The sequence runs out 3 residues before the end of the CDR3; the remainder is reconstructed from the germline J gene. Trimming took off 5 bases at V and 0 bases at J, with 11 bases between the two ends. This CDR3 is 15 amino acids long. CDR1 is SEHNR and CDR2 is FQNEAQ in the germline V gene (reference sequence).